Below, one T cell receptor beta chain is given with its context. There is no known antigen for this receptor. Base qualities are not recorded, but no much larger clone differs from it by a single base. For CDR1 and CDR2, the germline V gene lists SGDLS and YYNGEE. V lost 3 bases and J lost 7 bases, and the count of bases not matched to a germline gene is 6. The CDR3 sequence holds 16 residues, the cysteine and phenylalanine included. Left in the record is the CDR3 DNA by itself, 48 bases read in frame from the first base. The data belong to a study of cytomegalovirus exposure and HLA in healthy donors (dated by TCRdb to about 2017). For context, the study as a whole: An earlier analysis of fewer than 750 of the donors reported over 250 Gb of sequence data and 117 million unique TCR beta sequences obtained from 150 million to 200 million T cells. In an earlier analysis of several hundred of the donors, high-throughput TCR beta sequencing was used to judge whether each TCR beta V gene segment behaved as functional or pseudogenic. In a later genetic analysis, genome-wide SNP genotypes for about 65% of the roughly 670 donors were used, and that subset was treated as a discovery cohort. Rather than drawing on any new phenotypic data, the later analysis identified candidate immune exposures from TCR beta sequences and the way those sequences occurred across donors. Of the 300 to 450 genotyped donors, less than 90% were placed in the genetic ancestry cluster associated with self-reported Caucasian donors. The number of typed donors differed by locus: 629-630 for A, B, C, DRB1 and DQB1; 500 to 550 for DQA1; some 610 for DPA1; and about 450 for DPB1. Among over 350 genotyped donors of the cohort, an average of roughly 240,000 unique TCR beta nucleotide sequences were sequenced per donor, roughly a sixth of them non-productive. An early release that covered about 640 HLA-typed donors contained about 290 gigabases of sequencing data and 65 million to 100 million unique TCR sequences. Along with the approximately 650-subject first cohort, a separate validation cohort of over a hundred different subjects was used. HLA typing covered class I and class II loci at four-digit resolution. The study combined high-throughput TCR immunosequencing, statistical association of individual TCRs with disease status, and machine learning to predict cytomegalovirus infection status. Four or five DR-DQ haplotypes were handled as single units for association and clustering, since linkage in the cohort was strong. All discovery cohort repertoires had been generated on a single sequencing platform. In a later analysis, previously published TCR beta repertoires from several hundred donors were re-analyzed and high-resolution HLA genotyping was added so that TCR occurrence patterns could be studied. The study was designed to test whether signatures of past pathogen exposure could be identified by cataloging public T cell receptors. Alongside the repertoire data, information on donor age, sex, ethnicity and CMV serostatus was compiled. The T cell repertoires of roughly 660 subjects were profiled by immunosequencing and related to cytomegalovirus serostatus.

Libraries came from the immunoSEQ multiplex PCR assay. A mixture of 60 forward primers for TCR Vbeta segments and 13 reverse primers for TCR Jbeta segments was used in the multiplex PCR. The CDR3 region of rearranged TCR beta genes was amplified from genomic DNA with a multiplex PCR assay. On the Illumina HiSeq System, the amplified TCR beta libraries were sequenced as 87-base-pair reads. For the original study's pipeline: Across the 700 or so repertoires, a later analysis counted 78 million or so unique TCR beta chains, roughly 11 million of which were shared by at least two donors. Raw reads were error-corrected and collapsed into unique sequences with a nearest-neighbor algorithm that merged closely related sequences to remove PCR and sequencing errors. To assign V, D and J gene segments, CDR3 sequences were aligned to IMGT reference sequences. For a sequence to be retained, at least a six-nucleotide match to both a V gene segment and a J gene segment was required. Rearrangements were called productive when the CDR3 lacked stop codons and stayed in frame with V and J; all others were non-productive. Following IMGT convention, CDR3 was defined as the stretch from the second conserved V-encoded cysteine to the conserved J-encoded phenylalanine. In an earlier analysis of around 540 of the donors, sequences lacking an unambiguous match to a single V gene segment were excluded. In an earlier analysis of 587 of the donors, a V segment was called functional when productive rearrangements were above 56.7%, and segregating when the standard deviation between donors exceeded 5%. A statistical classification framework was developed to diagnose cytomegalovirus status using the catalog of TCR beta chain sequences. In a later analysis, TCR nucleotide sequences were compared against IMGT/GENE-DB human TR gene sequences so that V and J genes could be assigned. Using the TCRdist pipeline, a later analysis assigned CDR3 sequences along with most-parsimonious VDJ recombination scenarios. A later analysis defined each TCR beta chain by its CDR3 amino acid sequence plus V-gene family, and excluded reads lacking a unique V-gene family. To address suspected cross-contamination and a sequencing artifact, a later analysis removed roughly 640 highly shared, low-generation-probability nucleotide sequences. A later analysis calculated a clonal expansion index for each public chain from normalized within-repertoire ranks of inferred template counts. Generation probabilities in a later analysis came from a VDJ recombination model fitted to out-of-frame rearrangements, and those results were checked against IGoR. In a later analysis, hypergeometric tests were used to score TCR-TCR, TCR-HLA and TCR-CMV co-occurrence, with a repertoire-size bias correction applied to TCR pairs. In a later analysis, false discovery rates were estimated by permuting HLA or CMV assignments 20 times. In a later analysis, co-occurring TCRs were grouped with DBSCAN, and TCRdist sequence similarity was added when clustering was performed within HLA-allele-positive subsets. Repertoires with fewer than 30,000 or more than 120,000 public chains were left out of co-occurrence clustering, as were five repertoires with anomalous nucleotide sharing. TCRdb mirrors the immuneACCESS table, restricted to in-frame sequences. Some clones are absent from its copies; in checked studies, under half trace to an unresolved V gene, and the reason for the others is unknown. That table gives V, J and clone size, and the DNA gave D and trimming. Across this sample there are 35,000 to 45,000 clones, with 51% seen only once. The biggest ten clones account for roughly 6% of the sample.

The cohort consisted of approximately 690 healthy bone marrow donors. All cohort members were sampled while nominally healthy, although unrecorded immune exposures were likely present. The donor tested CMV seronegative and was one of the 352 seronegative cohort members. A peripheral blood sample was collected from each donor, and TCR beta sequencing was performed on peripheral blood mononuclear cells. The Qiagen DNeasy Blood Extraction Kit was used to extract genomic DNA from the blood cell samples. The research as a whole found: According to a later analysis, parvovirus B19, influenza, CMV and Epstein-Barr virus appeared linked to several top co-occurrence clusters. Cytomegalovirus status was reported to be diagnosed by the classifier with high specificity and sensitivity in both the original and validation cohorts. According to a later analysis, most CMV-associated TCR beta chains appeared to be HLA-restricted, and the HLA associations seemed to be driven largely by CMV exposure. Because counts were too low, more than 15 rarely observed V segments, including chromosome 9 orphons, were excluded from the earlier analysis of about 500 of the donors. Broadly in line with IMGT annotations, most TCR beta V segments showed up in productive rearrangements about 90% or about 30% of the time in an earlier analysis of 450 to 600 of the donors. In a later genetic analysis, fewer N-insertions in productive TCRs were reported among donors in an Asian-associated ancestry cluster than the roughly 700-donor mean. The only immune exposure information available for the cohort was CMV serostatus. A later analysis associated about 17,000 TCR beta sequences with specific HLA alleles at a false discovery rate of 0.05. It was suggested by the authors that the approach could potentially be generalized to other disease states and immunological phenotypes. Correlated functional status among segregating V segments might be attributable to linkage disequilibrium, but an unknown experimental factor could not be ruled out. In this cohort, only TCR beta chains were sequenced, and detectable features were limited by the absence of alpha or paired-chain data. In vitro tests confirmed that a few of the cytomegalovirus-associated TCR beta chains recognize cytomegalovirus antigens. Across donors, most TCR sequences were observed very rarely, whereas some public TCRs were present in many individuals. A further reported finding was that TCR beta sequences accurately predicted the HLA-A and HLA-B alleles for most subjects in the first cohort. V-gene and J-gene trimming of TCR beta chains was associated with a missense DCLRE1C variant in a later genetic analysis, and the association was replicated in an independent cohort. When HLA alleles, especially DR and DQ, strongly co-occurred, attributing TCR associations to individual alleles was difficult. The presence/absence analyses assumed that sequencing depth was roughly uniform across donors, and that assumption may not be true. Some IMGT-functional V segments, including TRBV6-2 and TRBV6-3, could not be told apart with the 87-base-pair reads, so those segments were excluded. A later analysis found that TCR association rates varied across HLA loci, with DRB1 alleles showing the most associated TCRs and HLA-C alleles the fewest. A cluster of highly shared sequence variants was judged likely to represent a technical artifact of the sequencing pipeline. Because some donors lacked HLA typing at each locus, the association tests relied only on the typed subset. The study gave a list of 150 to 200 TCR beta chains associated with cytomegalovirus. Compared with equally common non-associated chains, HLA-associated TCR beta chains in a later analysis were more clonally expanded and had lower generation probabilities.

The receptor comes from a man in his fifties or sixties in good health and CMV-seronegative. The sequencing sample was made of PBMCs. Rearrangement joined TRBV9 to TRBJ2-1; 14 central bases correspond to TRBD2. This receptor has the CDR3 CASSAGTSGSRNEQFF. The DNA sequence reads TGTGCCAGCAGCGCCGGGACTAGCGGGAGTAGAAATGAGCAGTTCTTC.